This T cell receptor (beta chain) was observed in a study of spatial heterogeneity in lung cancer. Study context: The average appearance count of each unique TCR and UMI combination in raw reads was more than 9.5.

MiXCR was run by TCRdb on the 5' RACE reads, yielding one entry per CDR3 protein. The sample holds fewer than 25,000 distinct CDR3 sequences, about 3% seen once. Germline CDR1 and CDR2: LGHNA and YNFKEQ. The CDR3 contains 16 residues. V was pared by 0 bases and J by 5 bases, with 13 bases between. Stated time point: sample taken at primary tumor resection. Unsorted samples of tumor, nontumor lung or frozen PBMC had their whole RNA sequenced. Findings and limits, study-wide: Ubiquitous expanded tumor TCRs were observed in blood more at resection than follow-up.

This clonotype was recorded at least ten times. Its antigen is still unknown. The rearrangement joins TRBV4-2 to TRBJ2-2; D possibly uses TRBD1 or TRBD2 (5 bases each). The source was PBMCs, collected at surgery. The receptor was derived from a female donor with early-stage non-small cell lung cancer. The CDR3 loop is CASSQDPGLGTGELFF. The DNA of the CDR3 is TGTGCCAGCAGCCAAGATCCGGGGCTGGGGACCGGGGAGCTGTTTTTT.